Sequencing of this TCR beta chain was carried out in a study of T-cell reconstitution after alpha-beta-depleted transplantation in children. Study-wide results and caveats: At day 60, the high TCRbeta diversity found in some patients originated from recipient T cells and thymic progenitors that had survived. Counts and diversity of T cells one year after transplant came mostly from newly produced T cells. Approximately two months post-transplant, alpha-beta T cells reportedly originated from several hundred expanded graft clones.

Note on this clonotype: Its target is not known.

Unique molecular identifiers were incorporated during preparation of the TCRbeta library. TCRdb processed the PCR reads anew with MiXCR; each CDR3 protein has one entry. The data hold over 80,000 distinct CDR3 sequences, with 23% observed a single time. From germline, CDR1 is KGHDR and CDR2 SFDVKD. V lost 3 bases, J lost 1 base, and 11 bases lay in between. The CDR3 is 16 amino acids. The sequenced sample was PBMCs, obtained before TCRalphabeta/CD19-depleted stem cell transplant. The rearrangement links TRBV24-1 to TRBJ2-2, with D possibly TRBD1 on 5 matching bases. The receptor's source is a boy aged 2 to 9 with acute lymphoblastic leukemia, due to receive a stem cell transplant. The CDR3 loop is CATSDVDTLNTGELFF. The CDR3 DNA sequence: TGTGCCACCAGTGATGTGGACACCCTGAACACCGGGGAGCTGTTTTTT.